Sequencing of this TCR beta chain was carried out in a study of early stage breast cancer tumors. Whole-study context: ER+/PR+/HER2- status applied to about 80% of the 16 invasive breast tumors. Under 10 ER+/PR+/HER2- tumors were invasive ductal; a few were invasive lobular. Study-level findings and limits: Tumors had around 2.4-fold higher T cell density than normal breast.

In regard to this clone: Its antigen is currently unknown.

TCRdb's table, derived via immunoSEQ multiplex PCR, lists solely in-frame clones and lacks some. Of some 30,000 clones listed, 84% are singletons. The CDR3 covers 16 residues. Germline loops: CDR1 SGHRS, CDR2 YFSETQ. V shed 0 bases and J 2 bases; nucleotides not matched to a gene: 4. The V and J genes are TRBV5-1 and TRBJ2-3, with 9 positions matching TRBD2. This TCR was sampled from a person aged 45-60 years with breast cancer. Sequenced: blood. CDR3 DNA sequence: TGCGCCAGCAGCTTGGTAGGCGGGAGGGTCACAGATACGCAGTATTTT. This gives the protein CASSLVGGRVTDTQYF.